The clone carrying this TCR beta chain has just a few counts. The germline gives CDR1 MNHNY, CDR2 SVGAGI (reference sequence). The CDR3 has 14 amino acids. V was clipped by 1 base and J by 1 base, with 7 bases between them. The entry originates in a study of early T cells in non-severe SARS-CoV-2 infection. Separate cDNA molecules each had unique molecular identifiers attached to them. Using its own MiXCR run on the 5' RACE reads, TCRdb lists one record per CDR3 protein. The repertoire holds some 87,000 distinct CDR3 sequences, with roughly 13% as singletons. The source material was whole blood. The V gene is TRBV6-6, the J gene TRBJ1-1; D might be TRBD1 (6 bases). The receptor was derived from an adult who was a healthcare worker with PCR-confirmed SARS-CoV-2 infection or an uninfected control (not recorded which). CDR3 in amino acids: CASSYLQGNTEAFF. The CDR3 nucleotides read TGTGCCAGCAGTTACTTACAGGGGAACACTGAAGCTTTCTTT.